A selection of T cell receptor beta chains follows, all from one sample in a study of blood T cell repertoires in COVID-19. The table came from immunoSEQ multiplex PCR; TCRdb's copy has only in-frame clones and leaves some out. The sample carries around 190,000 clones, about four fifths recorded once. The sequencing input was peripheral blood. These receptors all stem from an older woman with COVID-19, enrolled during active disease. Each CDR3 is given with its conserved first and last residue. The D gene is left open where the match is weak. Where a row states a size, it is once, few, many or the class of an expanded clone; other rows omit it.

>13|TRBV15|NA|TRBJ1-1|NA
TGTGCCACCAGCGCAGAAGGAGGCACTGAAGCTTTCTTT
CATSAEGGTEAFF
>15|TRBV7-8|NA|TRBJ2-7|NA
TGTGCCAGCAGCCTTGGCCTCGGGAGTTATGACGAGCAGTACTTC
CASSLGLGSYDEQYF
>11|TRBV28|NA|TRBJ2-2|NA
TGTGCCACCCTCGGGGCCGGGGAGCTGTTTTTT
CATLGAGELFF
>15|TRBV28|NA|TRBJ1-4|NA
TGTGCCAGCAGTTTAGGGCAGGGGACTAATGAAAAACTGTTTTTT
CASSLGQGTNEKLFF
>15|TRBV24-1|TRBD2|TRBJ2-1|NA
TGTGCCACCAGTGACATGGGACTAGCAATTAATGAGCAGTTCTTC
CATSDMGLAINEQFF
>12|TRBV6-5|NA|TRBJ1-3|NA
TGTGCCAGCAGGTTCCTGAGGGACACCATATATTTT
CASRFLRDTIYF
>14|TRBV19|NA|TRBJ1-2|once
TGTGCCAGTAGTATCCCCGACAGATTCTATGGCTACACCTTC
CASSIPDRFYGYTF
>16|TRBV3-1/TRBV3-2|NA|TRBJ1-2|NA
TGTGCCAGCAGCCAAGGACACAGTGGGGGGTTCTATGGCTACACCTTC
CASSQGHSGGFYGYTF
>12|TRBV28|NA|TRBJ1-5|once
TGTGCCAGCAGTCCTGTCAATCAGCCCCAGCATTTT
CASSPVNQPQHF
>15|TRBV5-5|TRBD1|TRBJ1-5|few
TGTGCCAGCAGCCCGCAAGGGGGCTCGAAACAGCCCCAGCATTTT
CASSPQGGSKQPQHF
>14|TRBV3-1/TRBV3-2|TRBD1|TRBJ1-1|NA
TGTGCCAGCAGCTCCACCGACAGGGACACTGAAGCTTTCTTT
CASSSTDRDTEAFF
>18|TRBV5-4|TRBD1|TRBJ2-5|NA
TGTGCCAGCAGCTTGGCGGGGACAGGGATTAGTAGACAAGAGACCCAGTACTTC
CASSLAGTGISRQETQYF
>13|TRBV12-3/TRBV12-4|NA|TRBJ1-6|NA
TGTGCCAGCAGCCAGGGAACAGCGGGGGCCCTCCACTTT
CASSQGTAGALHF
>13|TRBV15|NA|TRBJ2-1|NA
TGTGCCACCAGCAGCCGGGTAGCGTATGAGCAGTTCTTC
CATSSRVAYEQFF
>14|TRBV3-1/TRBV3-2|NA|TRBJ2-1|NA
TGTGCCAGCAGCCAAGACTGGAGGGACAATGAGCAGTTCTTC
CASSQDWRDNEQFF
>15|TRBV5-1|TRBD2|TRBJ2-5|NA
TGCGCCAGCAGCGCCGGGACTAGCGGGAGGAAGACCCAGTACTTC
CASSAGTSGRKTQYF
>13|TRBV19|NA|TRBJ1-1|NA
TGTGCCAGCAGACAGTCGATGAACACTGAAGCTTTCTTT
CASRQSMNTEAFF
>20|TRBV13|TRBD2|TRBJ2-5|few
TGTGCCAGCAGCTTATATGAGCGGACTAGCGGGAGGGCAGGGCAAGAGACCCAGTACTTC
CASSLYERTSGRAGQETQYF
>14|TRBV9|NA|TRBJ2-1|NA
TGTGCCAGCAGCGTAGGGGCGACTACAAGTGAGCAGTTCTTC
CASSVGATTSEQFF
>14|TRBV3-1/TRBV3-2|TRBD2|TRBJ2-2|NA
TGTGCCAGCGAGAGCGGGAGGGCCCTCGGGGAGCTGTTTTTT
CASESGRALGELFF
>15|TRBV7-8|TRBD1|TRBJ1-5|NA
TGTGCCAGCAGAGCAACAGGGGGGGGCAATCAGCCCCAGCATTTT
CASRATGGGNQPQHF
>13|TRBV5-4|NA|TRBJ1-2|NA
TGTGCCAGCAGCTTGCGGGGCGGGGGAGGCTACACCTTC
CASSLRGGGGYTF
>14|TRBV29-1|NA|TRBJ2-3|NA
TGCAGCGTTGAAGATCTACGGGGTCCAGATACGCAGTATTTT
CSVEDLRGPDTQYF
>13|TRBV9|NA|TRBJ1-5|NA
TGTGCCAGCAGCGTGGAGGTAAGTCAGCCCCAGCATTTT
CASSVEVSQPQHF
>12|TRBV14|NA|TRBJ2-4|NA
TGTGCCAGCAGCCAAGACTGGGGCCCCATGGACTTC
CASSQDWGPMDF
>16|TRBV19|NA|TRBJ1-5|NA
TGTGCCAGTAGTGATAATAAAGGGGTACAGTGGCAGCCCCAGCATTTT
CASSDNKGVQWQPQHF
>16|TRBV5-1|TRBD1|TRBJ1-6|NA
TGCGCCAGCAGCTTGGAGTCGGGAGGGGGCGGTTCACCCCTCCACTTT
CASSLESGGGGSPLHF
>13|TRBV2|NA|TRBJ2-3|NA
TGTGCCGTCTCCCGGGGGAGCTCAGATACGCAGTATTTT
CAVSRGSSDTQYF
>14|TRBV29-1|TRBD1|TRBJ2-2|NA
TGCAGCGTTGATCCCAGGGGGCGAACCGGGGAGCTGTTTTTT
CSVDPRGRTGELFF